A single T cell receptor beta chain is shown here with its context. This sample is part of a study of blood T cell repertoires in COVID-19. On the study more broadly: The United States, Italy and Spain supplied acute and convalescent COVID-19 samples.

The repertoire was sequenced with immunoSEQ multiplex PCR; TCRdb's copy has only in-frame clones and lacks some. This sample has 50,000 to 80,000 clones, with approximately 92% found just once. The CDR3 is 14 residues long. The germline V gene has CDR1 SNHLY and CDR2 FYNNEI. The V and J ends lost 10 bases and 1 base, in that order; junction bases with no gene match: 6. Source material: peripheral blood. The V call is TRBV2, the J call TRBJ2-5; 10 nucleotides line up with TRBD1. The clonotype originates from a woman aged 80 or over with active COVID-19. The chain's CDR3 is CATKGQGFQETQYF. The CDR3 DNA sequence: TGTGCCACCAAGGGACAGGGGTTCCAAGAGACCCAGTACTTC.